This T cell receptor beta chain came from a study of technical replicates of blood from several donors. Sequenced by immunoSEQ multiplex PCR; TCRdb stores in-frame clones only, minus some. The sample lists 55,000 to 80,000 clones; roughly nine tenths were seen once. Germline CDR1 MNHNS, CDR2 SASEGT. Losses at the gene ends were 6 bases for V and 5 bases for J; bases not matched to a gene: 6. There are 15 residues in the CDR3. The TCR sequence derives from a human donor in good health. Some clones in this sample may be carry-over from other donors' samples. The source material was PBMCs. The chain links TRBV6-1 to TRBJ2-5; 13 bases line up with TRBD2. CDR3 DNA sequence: TGTGCCAGCAGACTAGCGGGAGGGCCGGTGGAGACCCAGTACTTC. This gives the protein CASRLAGGPVETQYF.